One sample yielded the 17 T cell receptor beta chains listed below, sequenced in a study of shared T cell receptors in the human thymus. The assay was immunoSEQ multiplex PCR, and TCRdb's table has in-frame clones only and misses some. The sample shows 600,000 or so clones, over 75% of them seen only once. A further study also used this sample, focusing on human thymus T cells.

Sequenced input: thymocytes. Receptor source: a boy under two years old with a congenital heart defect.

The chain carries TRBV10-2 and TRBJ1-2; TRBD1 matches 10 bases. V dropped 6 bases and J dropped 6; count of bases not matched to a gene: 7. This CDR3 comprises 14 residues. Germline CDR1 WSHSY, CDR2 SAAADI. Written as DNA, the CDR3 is TGCGCCAGCAGAGACGACAGGGGGCTCGATGGCTACACCTTC. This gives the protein CASRDDRGLDGYTF.

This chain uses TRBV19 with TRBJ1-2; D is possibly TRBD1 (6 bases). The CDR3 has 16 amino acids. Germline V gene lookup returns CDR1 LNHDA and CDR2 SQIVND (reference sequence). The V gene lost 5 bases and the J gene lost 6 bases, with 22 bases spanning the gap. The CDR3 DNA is TGTGCCAGTAGTCCTCTTCGGCCGACAGGATCAGATGGCTACACCTTC. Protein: CASSPLRPTGSDGYTF.

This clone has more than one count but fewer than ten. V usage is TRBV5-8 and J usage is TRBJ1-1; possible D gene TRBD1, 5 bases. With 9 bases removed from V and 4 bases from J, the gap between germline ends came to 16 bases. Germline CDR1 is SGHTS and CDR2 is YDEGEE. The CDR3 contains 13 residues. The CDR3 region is CAIQHRGSTEAFF. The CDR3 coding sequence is TGTGCCATCCAGCATCGGGGGAGCACTGAAGCTTTCTTT.

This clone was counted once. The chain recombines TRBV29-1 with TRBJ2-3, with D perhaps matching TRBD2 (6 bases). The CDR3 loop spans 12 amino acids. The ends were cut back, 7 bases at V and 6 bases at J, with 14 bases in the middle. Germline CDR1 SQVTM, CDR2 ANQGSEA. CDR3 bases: TGCAGCGCCGGGTCTCGGGAGGATACGCAGTATTTT. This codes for CSAGSREDTQYF.

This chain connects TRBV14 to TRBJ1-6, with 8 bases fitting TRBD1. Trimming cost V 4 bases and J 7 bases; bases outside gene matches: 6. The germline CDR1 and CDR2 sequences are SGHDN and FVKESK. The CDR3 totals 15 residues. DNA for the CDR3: TGTGCCAGCAGCCGGACAGGGAGCGGGAATTCACCCCTCCACTTT. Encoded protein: CASSRTGSGNSPLHF.

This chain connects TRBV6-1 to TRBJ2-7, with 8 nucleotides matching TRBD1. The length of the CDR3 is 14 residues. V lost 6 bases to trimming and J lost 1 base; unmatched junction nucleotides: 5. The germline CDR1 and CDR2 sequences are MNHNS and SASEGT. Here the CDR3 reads CASRPGQDSYEQYF. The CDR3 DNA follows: TGTGCCAGCAGACCGGGACAGGATTCCTACGAGCAGTACTTC.

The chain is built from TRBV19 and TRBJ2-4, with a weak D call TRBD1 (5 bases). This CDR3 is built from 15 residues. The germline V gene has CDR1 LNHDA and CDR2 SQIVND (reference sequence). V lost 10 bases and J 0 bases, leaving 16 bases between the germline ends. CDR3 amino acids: CATTLTARAKNIQYF. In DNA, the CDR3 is TGTGCCACAACCCTGACAGCGCGAGCCAAAAACATTCAGTACTTC.

The CDR3 loop reads CASSPSPGTSGRGTDTQYF. The CDR3, as DNA: TGTGCCAGCAGCCCTAGTCCCGGGACTAGCGGGAGGGGGACAGATACGCAGTATTTT. The rearrangement joins TRBV5-4 to TRBJ2-3; 16 nucleotides match TRBD2. There are 19 residues in the CDR3. Trimming at V came to 4 bases and at J to 3 bases, leaving 11 bases not matched to a gene. Per germline, CDR1 SGHNT and CDR2 YYREEE (reference sequence).

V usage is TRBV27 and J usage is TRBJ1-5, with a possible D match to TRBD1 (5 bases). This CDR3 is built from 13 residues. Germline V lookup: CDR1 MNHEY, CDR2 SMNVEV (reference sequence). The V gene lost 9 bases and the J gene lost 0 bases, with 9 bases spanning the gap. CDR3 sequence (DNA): TGTGCCAGAAGGGGTAATAGCAATCAGCCCCAGCATTTT. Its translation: CARRGNSNQPQHF.

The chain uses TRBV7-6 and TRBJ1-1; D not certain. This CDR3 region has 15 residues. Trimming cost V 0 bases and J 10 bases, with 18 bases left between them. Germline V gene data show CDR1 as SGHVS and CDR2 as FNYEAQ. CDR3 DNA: TGTGCCAGCAGCTTAGCGGAGGGCACTCCCAAGGGAGCTTTCTTT. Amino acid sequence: CASSLAEGTPKGAFF. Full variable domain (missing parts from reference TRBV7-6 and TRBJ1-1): GAGVSQSPRYKVTKRGQDVALRCDPISGHVSLYWYRQALGQGPEFLTYFNYEAQQDKSGLPNDRFSAERPEGSISTLTIQRTEQRDSAMYRCASSLAEGTPKGAFFGQGTRLTVV.

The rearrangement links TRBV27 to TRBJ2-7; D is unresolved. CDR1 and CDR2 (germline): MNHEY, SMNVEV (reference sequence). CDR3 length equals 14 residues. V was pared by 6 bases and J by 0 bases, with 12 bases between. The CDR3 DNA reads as TGTGCCAGCAGCCGTCACCTGAGCTCCTACGAGCAGTACTTC. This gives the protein CASSRHLSSYEQYF.

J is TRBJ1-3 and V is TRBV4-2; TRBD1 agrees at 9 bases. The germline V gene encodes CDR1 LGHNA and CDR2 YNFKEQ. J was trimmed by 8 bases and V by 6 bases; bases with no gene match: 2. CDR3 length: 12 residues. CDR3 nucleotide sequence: TGTGCCAGCAGAGACAGGGGGGACACCATATATTTT. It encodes CASRDRGDTIYF.

CDR3 protein: CAIGLTGQETQYF. Written as DNA, the CDR3 is TGTGCCATCGGACTGACAGGGCAAGAGACCCAGTACTTC. The V gene is TRBV10-3, the J gene TRBJ2-5; 7 bases are a match to TRBD1. J lost 2 bases, V lost 8 bases, and 5 bases had no gene match. This CDR3 has 13 amino acids. CDR1 and CDR2 from the germline V gene are ENHRY and SYGVKD.

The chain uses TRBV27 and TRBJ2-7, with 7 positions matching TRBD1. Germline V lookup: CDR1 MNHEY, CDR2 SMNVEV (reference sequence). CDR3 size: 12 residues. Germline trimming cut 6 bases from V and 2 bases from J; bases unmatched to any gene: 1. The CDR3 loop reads CASRRGPYEQYF. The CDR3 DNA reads TGTGCCAGCAGAAGGGGGCCCTACGAGCAGTACTTC.

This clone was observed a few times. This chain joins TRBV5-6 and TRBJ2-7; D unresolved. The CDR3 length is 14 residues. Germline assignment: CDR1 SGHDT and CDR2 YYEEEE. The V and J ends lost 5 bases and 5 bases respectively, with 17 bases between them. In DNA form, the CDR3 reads TGTGCCAGCAGTTTGACGACACCTTTTCACGAGCAGTACTTC. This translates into CASSLTTPFHEQYF.

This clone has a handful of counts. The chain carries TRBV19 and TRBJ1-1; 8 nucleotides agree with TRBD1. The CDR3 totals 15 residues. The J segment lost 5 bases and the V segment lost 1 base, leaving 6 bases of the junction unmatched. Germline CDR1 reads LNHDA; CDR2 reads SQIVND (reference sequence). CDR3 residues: CASSIGTGKETEAFF. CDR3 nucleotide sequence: TGTGCCAGTAGTATAGGGACAGGGAAAGAAACTGAAGCTTTCTTT. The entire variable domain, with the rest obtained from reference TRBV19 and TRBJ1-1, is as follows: DGGITQSPKYLFRKEGQNVTLSCEQNLNHDAMYWYRQDPGQGLRLIYYSQIVNDFQKGDIAEGYSVSREKKESFPLTVTSAQKNPTAFYLCASSIGTGKETEAFFGQGTRLTVV.

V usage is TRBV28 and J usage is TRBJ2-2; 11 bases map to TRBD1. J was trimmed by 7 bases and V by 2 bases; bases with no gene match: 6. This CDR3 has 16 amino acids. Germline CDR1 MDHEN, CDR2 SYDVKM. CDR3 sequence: CASSLPDRGHDGELFF. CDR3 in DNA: TGTGCCAGCAGTTTACCGGACAGGGGGCACGACGGGGAGCTGTTTTTT.